This T cell receptor beta chain was recovered during a study of blood T cell repertoires in COVID-19. In terms of age and location, participants ranged from roughly 18 to 90 years and lived in about two dozen US areas. Clones were read by immunoSEQ multiplex PCR, and TCRdb kept only the in-frame ones, dropping some. The table records about 200,000 clones, 85% to 90% of them present only once. V lost 0 bases, J lost 5 bases, and 5 bases lay in between. The CDR3 length is 13 residues. Looked up from germline, CDR1 is MNHNY and CDR2 is SVGAGI (reference sequence). This TCR was recovered from a woman aged 40 to 50 with acute COVID-19. The rearrangement joins TRBV6-6 to TRBJ1-5, with no clear D. Sequenced material: PBMCs or T cells enriched from blood (not recorded which). The CDR3 nucleotides are TGTGCCAGCAGTTACTCGAGGGATCAGCCCCAGCATTTT. Amino acids: CASSYSRDQPQHF.